Listed below are T cell receptor beta chains from one sample, sequenced in a study of identifying expanded T cells in peripheral blood. The method was immunoSEQ multiplex PCR; TCRdb's version includes in-frame clones alone and lacks a portion of them. Of about 80,000 clones detected, roughly 91% appear once; the ten largest clones hold 19%. The sequencing input was blood. These receptors all come from a person aged 18 to 75 in good health. The CDR3 runs from the conserved cysteine through the conserved F or W. Each record gives: J gene, clone size, D gene, V gene, CDR3 protein, CDR3 DNA. D genes are given only for firm matches. Clone sizes are given selectively: once, few, many, or a class where the clone is expanded.

TRBJ2-5	once	TRBD2	TRBV6-6	CASSYSTSLETQYF	TGTGCCAGCAGTTACTCGACTAGCCTGGAGACCCAGTACTTC
TRBJ2-3	NA	NA	TRBV7-6	CASSFVADTQYF	TGTGCCAGCAGCTTTGTCGCAGATACGCAGTATTTT
TRBJ2-2	NA	TRBD1	TRBV10-3	CAINRQGSGELFF	TGTGCCATCAACCGACAGGGGTCCGGGGAGCTGTTTTTT
TRBJ2-2	NA	NA	TRBV5-1	CASSLGLLAGELFF	TGCGCCAGCAGCTTGGGGTTGCTTGCCGGGGAGCTGTTTTTT
TRBJ2-7	NA	TRBD1	TRBV6-5	CASSYSNDRGYEQYF	TGTGCCAGCAGTTACTCGAACGACAGGGGGTACGAGCAGTACTTC
TRBJ2-6	NA	NA	TRBV5-6	CASKTQGGLGANVLTF	TGTGCCAGCAAAACCCAGGGGGGCCTTGGGGCCAACGTCCTGACTTTC
TRBJ2-3	NA	NA	TRBV5-4	CASSLRRLSTDTQYF	TGTGCCAGCAGCTTGAGACGGCTGAGCACAGATACGCAGTATTTT
TRBJ1-1	NA	NA	TRBV6-1	CASNLDRLNTEAFF	TGTGCCAGCAACCTTGACAGGTTGAACACTGAAGCTTTCTTT
TRBJ2-3	NA	NA	TRBV18	CASSRLAASTDTQYF	TGTGCCAGCTCCCGACTTGCAGCTAGCACAGATACGCAGTATTTT
TRBJ1-3	NA	NA	TRBV6-6	CASSSSHSGNTIYF	TGTGCCAGCAGTTCCTCCCACTCTGGAAACACCATATATTTT
TRBJ2-1	NA	TRBD2	TRBV11-2	CASGGAVDEQFF	TGTGCCTCGGGGGGGGCTGTCGATGAGCAGTTCTTC
TRBJ2-7	NA	NA	TRBV7-6	CASSLGGESFAYEQYF	TGTGCCAGCAGCCTAGGAGGGGAGAGTTTTGCCTACGAGCAGTACTTC
TRBJ1-1	NA	NA	TRBV30	CAWNVDGDTEAFF	TGTGCCTGGAACGTAGACGGTGACACTGAAGCTTTCTTT
TRBJ1-3	NA	NA	TRBV11-2	CASSLGRTVGNTIYF	TGTGCCAGCAGCTTAGGCCGAACGGTTGGAAACACCATATATTTT
TRBJ2-7	NA	NA	TRBV11-2	CASSTQRVSYEQYF	TGTGCCAGCAGCACCCAGCGGGTCTCCTACGAGCAGTACTTC
TRBJ2-7	NA	NA	TRBV28	CASSFSGGLAPSYEQYF	TGTGCCAGCAGTTTTAGTGGTGGACTTGCCCCTTCCTACGAGCAGTACTTC
TRBJ1-1	NA	NA	TRBV5-1	CASSGGAVAFF	TGCGCCAGCAGCGGGGGGGCAGTGGCTTTCTTT
TRBJ1-6	few	TRBD1	TRBV6-5	CASSPTGGASPLHF	TGTGCCAGCAGTCCGACAGGGGGTGCTTCACCCCTCCACTTT
TRBJ2-5	NA	NA	TRBV7-2	CASSLGGGQETQYF	TGTGCCAGCAGCTTAGGGGGTGGGCAAGAGACCCAGTACTTC
TRBJ2-2	NA	NA	TRBV18	CASSPLSRSWNTGELFF	TGTGCCAGCTCACCACTTTCGCGTTCCTGGAACACCGGGGAGCTGTTTTTT
TRBJ1-4	NA	TRBD1	TRBV30	CACMFQGEDEKLFF	TGTGCCTGTATGTTTCAGGGGGAAGATGAAAAACTGTTTTTT
TRBJ1-1	NA	NA	TRBV25-1	CASSEKSTTEAFF	TGTGCCAGCAGTGAAAAGTCAACCACTGAAGCTTTCTTT
TRBJ1-5	NA	NA	TRBV4-1	CASSQDGGDQPQHF	TGCGCCAGCAGCCAAGATGGGGGGGATCAGCCCCAGCATTTT
TRBJ2-7	NA	TRBD1	TRBV10-3	CAISESSNRGNFYEQYF	TGTGCCATCAGTGAGTCTAGCAACAGGGGAAATTTCTACGAGCAGTACTTC
TRBJ2-2	NA	TRBD2	TRBV11-3	CASSLAQAGTTNTGELFF	TGTGCCAGCAGCTTAGCACAAGCGGGGACGACAAACACCGGGGAGCTGTTTTTT
TRBJ2-7	NA	NA	TRBV5-1	CASSLRQEGGEQYF	TGCGCCAGCAGCTTGAGGCAGGAGGGGGGCGAGCAGTACTTC
TRBJ2-7	NA	NA	TRBV5-6	CASSPGLPESYEQYF	TGTGCCAGCAGCCCCGGACTGCCGGAATCCTACGAGCAGTACTTC
TRBJ1-2	NA	NA	TRBV28	CASSFIQGRYTF	TGTGCCAGCAGTTTTATACAGGGCCGGTACACCTTC
TRBJ1-2	NA	NA	TRBV7-2	CASSPGRAFFSYTF	TGTGCCAGCAGCCCCGGCAGGGCTTTCTTCAGCTACACCTTC
TRBJ2-7	NA	NA	TRBV15	CATSRDQPGGSEQYF	TGTGCCACCAGCAGAGACCAGCCCGGGGGAAGCGAGCAGTACTTC
TRBJ1-2	once	NA	TRBV5-1	CASRLEGTNYGYTF	TGCGCCAGCAGGCTTGAAGGGACAAACTATGGCTACACCTTC
TRBJ1-2	NA	NA	TRBV6-1	CASREGSGNYGYTF	TGTGCCAGCAGGGAAGGATCGGGGAACTATGGCTACACCTTC
TRBJ2-1	NA	NA	TRBV5-1	CASSLERGWGQRGRNEQFF	TGCGCCAGCAGCTTGGAAAGGGGCTGGGGCCAGCGCGGCCGCAATGAGCAGTTCTTC
TRBJ1-1	NA	NA	TRBV29-1	CSVEGGETEAFF	TGCAGCGTTGAAGGGGGGGAAACTGAAGCTTTCTTT
TRBJ2-7	NA	TRBD1	TRBV19	CASGDRTYEQYF	TGTGCCAGTGGGGACAGAACCTACGAGCAGTACTTC
TRBJ1-1	few	NA	TRBV28	CASSPPRDTEAFF	TGTGCCAGCAGCCCCCCACGGGACACTGAAGCTTTCTTT
TRBJ2-5	once	NA	TRBV2	CATQVAQYF	TGTGCAACACAAGTCGCCCAGTACTTC
TRBJ1-6	NA	NA	TRBV4-3	CASSQVGPGAPLHF	TGCGCCAGCAGCCAAGTCGGGCCTGGGGCACCCCTCCACTTT
TRBJ2-1	NA	NA	TRBV6-5	CASSRTARRDEQFF	TGTGCCAGCAGTAGGACAGCCCGGCGGGATGAGCAGTTCTTC
TRBJ2-7	NA	TRBD2	TRBV4-3	CASSQGLAGTYEQYF	TGCGCCAGCAGCCAAGGACTAGCGGGGACCTACGAGCAGTACTTC
TRBJ1-5	NA	TRBD1	TRBV18	CASSPTSGQGVSSNQPQHF	TGTGCCAGCTCACCCACCTCGGGACAGGGGGTCTCTAGCAATCAGCCCCAGCATTTT
TRBJ1-5	NA	NA	TRBV4-3	CASSQGPGHNSNQPQHF	TGCGCCAGCAGCCAAGGCCCAGGACATAATAGCAATCAGCCCCAGCATTTT
TRBJ1-4	NA	NA	TRBV7-9	CASTERGGMGEKLFF	TGTGCCAGCACCGAGCGGGGAGGGATGGGTGAAAAACTGTTTTTT
TRBJ2-7	NA	NA	TRBV19	CASSISGNVPEQYF	TGTGCCAGTAGTATATCAGGCAACGTCCCCGAGCAGTACTTC
TRBJ1-1	once	NA	TRBV4-3	CASSQDHGKAEAFF	TGCGCCAGCAGCCAAGATCATGGGAAAGCTGAAGCTTTCTTT
TRBJ1-1	NA	TRBD1	TRBV7-2	CASSSQGALTEAFF	TGTGCCAGCAGCTCCCAGGGGGCGCTCACTGAAGCTTTCTTT
TRBJ2-7	NA	TRBD1	TRBV4-3	CASSRGDSYEQYF	TGCGCCAGCAGTAGAGGGGACAGCTACGAGCAGTACTTC
TRBJ1-3	NA	NA	TRBV9	CASSVTQRVPYGNTIYF	TGTGCCAGCAGCGTGACTCAGAGGGTTCCGTATGGAAACACCATATATTTT
TRBJ1-2	NA	NA	TRBV30	CAWSRVNYGYTF	TGTGCCTGGAGTAGAGTAAACTATGGCTACACCTTC
TRBJ1-5	NA	TRBD1	TRBV19	CASSISPGQGTLPQHF	TGTGCCAGTAGTATATCCCCGGGACAGGGAACATTGCCCCAGCATTTT
TRBJ2-3	NA	NA	TRBV5-1	CASSLGGITDTQYF	TGCGCCAGCAGCTTGGGCGGTATCACAGATACGCAGTATTTT
TRBJ1-2	NA	NA	TRBV4-3	CASSQGRAGERHYYGYTF	TGCGCCAGCAGCCAAGGTCGAGCAGGGGAAAGACATTACTATGGCTACACCTTC
TRBJ2-1	NA	NA	TRBV10-3	CAISESGGDNEQFF	TGTGCCATCAGTGAGTCAGGAGGGGACAATGAGCAGTTCTTC
TRBJ1-1	NA	NA	TRBV18	CASSPQVNTEAFF	TGTGCCAGCTCACCACAGGTTAACACTGAAGCTTTCTTT
TRBJ1-1	NA	NA	TRBV19	CASSIGRVVTEAFF	TGTGCCAGTAGTATAGGCAGGGTGGTCACTGAAGCTTTCTTT
TRBJ2-1	NA	TRBD2	TRBV5-4	CASSSGTSVTEQFF	TGTGCCAGCAGCTCCGGGACTAGCGTTACTGAGCAGTTCTTC
TRBJ2-7	NA	TRBD1	TRBV4-1	CASSQFQDRGSYEQYF	TGCGCCAGCAGCCAATTCCAGGACAGGGGTTCCTACGAGCAGTACTTC
TRBJ2-7	NA	TRBD1	TRBV5-1	CASSPGTGGQEQYF	TGCGCCAGCAGCCCCGGGACAGGGGGCCAAGAGCAGTACTTC
TRBJ2-1	NA	TRBD2	TRBV6-5	CASTHLAGGGDEQFF	TGTGCCAGCACACACCTAGCGGGGGGCGGCGATGAGCAGTTCTTC